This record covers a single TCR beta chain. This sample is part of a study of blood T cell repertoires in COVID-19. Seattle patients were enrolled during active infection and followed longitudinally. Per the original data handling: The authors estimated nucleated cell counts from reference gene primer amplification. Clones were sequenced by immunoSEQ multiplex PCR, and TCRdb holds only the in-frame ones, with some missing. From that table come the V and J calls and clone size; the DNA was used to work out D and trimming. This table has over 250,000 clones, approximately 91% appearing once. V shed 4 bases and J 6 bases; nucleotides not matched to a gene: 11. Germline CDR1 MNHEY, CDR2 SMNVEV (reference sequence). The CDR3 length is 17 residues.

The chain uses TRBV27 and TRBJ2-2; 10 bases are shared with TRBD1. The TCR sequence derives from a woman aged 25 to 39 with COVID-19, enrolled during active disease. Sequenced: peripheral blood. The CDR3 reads CASSSYATGGGPGELFF. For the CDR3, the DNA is TGTGCCAGCAGTTCGTACGCGACAGGGGGCGGACCCGGGGAGCTGTTTTTT.